This section outlines one TCR beta chain sequence together with its context. Its antigen is not identified. This sample is part of a study of identical twins. Points from the study as a whole: Sharing of beta out-of-frame sequences by twins showed a weaker excess. Clonotypes of the beta chain that were abundant in cord blood carried fewer insertions (memory repertoires showed none). Conclusions were drawn cross-sectionally by statistical analysis, without following the same donors.

All donors were healthy Caucasians. Each CDR3 protein gets one entry after TCRdb re-called the 5' RACE reads with MiXCR. In the table there are nearly 900,000 distinct CDR3 sequences, 9% to 15% of which are singletons. The CDR3 length is 14 residues. V gave up 3 bases and J gave up 8 bases, with 16 bases separating them. Germline V gene data show CDR1 as WNHNN and CDR2 as SYGVQD (reference sequence). The same specimen was also included in a second study, on yellow fever vaccine responses in identical twins.

The chain joins TRBV10-1 to TRBJ1-2, with D hard to call. Material for sequencing was PBMCs. The TCR sequence derives from a woman in her late teens or twenties in good health. The CDR3 coding sequence is TGCGCCAGCAGTGACAGCTCCTTTCTTTCGGGCTACACCTTC. Protein: CASSDSSFLSGYTF.